Each of the 11 T cell receptor beta chains below was sequenced from the same sample in a study of blood T cell repertoires in COVID-19. Clones were read by immunoSEQ multiplex PCR, and TCRdb kept only the in-frame ones, dropping some. The data hold 150,000 or so clones, with roughly 84% observed a single time. Specimen: peripheral blood. The receptors here all came from a man aged 18-30 years with active or convalescent COVID-19.

The rearrangement joins TRBV20-1 to TRBJ1-5; 9 positions agree with TRBD1. This CDR3 comprises 14 residues. The V segment lost 3 bases and the J segment 5 bases; nucleotides outside the gene matches: 5. Germline CDR1 reads DFQATT; CDR2 reads SNEGSKA (reference sequence). CDR3 coding DNA: TGCAGTGCTAGTTTATGGACAGGGGATCAGCCCCAGCATTTT. It codes for CSASLWTGDQPQHF.

The V gene is TRBV20-1, the J gene TRBJ1-2; D remains unclear. Per germline, CDR1 DFQATT and CDR2 SNEGSKA (reference sequence). The CDR3 is 11 amino acids. V shed 4 bases and J shed 1 base, with 4 bases lying between them. The CDR3 DNA reads as TGCAGTGCTAATAATAACTATGGCTACACCTTC. This gives the protein CSANNNYGYTF.

V gene TRBV6-1 combines with J gene TRBJ1-3; unclear D gene. CDR1 MNHNS and CDR2 SASEGT come from the germline V gene. This CDR3 spans 13 amino acids. Trimming removed 3 bases from V and 5 bases from J, with 8 bases in between. The chain's CDR3 is CASSDLLRNTIYF. The CDR3 DNA follows: TGTGCCAGCAGTGATCTCCTCCGAAACACCATATATTTT.

The CDR3 sequence: CASSYGLEQFF. CDR3 nucleotides: TGTGCCAGCAGCTATGGACTAGAGCAGTTCTTC. The rearrangement uses TRBV11-2 and TRBJ2-1, with D maybe TRBD2 (6 bases). Germline-derived CDR1 and CDR2 are SGHAT and FQNNGV. Trimming left V 4 bases short and J 10 bases short, with 8 bases between. The CDR3 totals 11 residues.

CDR3 residues: CSAETGQGQAFF. Written as DNA, the CDR3 is TGCAGCGCAGAGACCGGACAGGGACAAGCTTTCTTT. The V and J genes are TRBV29-1 and TRBJ1-1, with 8 nucleotides matching TRBD1. The CDR3 length is 12 residues. The V segment lost 7 bases and the J segment 9 bases; nucleotides outside the gene matches: 10. Germline CDR1 reads SQVTM; CDR2 reads ANQGSEA.

The chain has TRBV7-9 and TRBJ1-2; 8 bases align to TRBD1. This CDR3 has 15 residues. J lost 2 bases, V lost 3 bases, and 5 bases had no gene match. Germline CDR1 and CDR2: SEHNR and FQNEAQ (reference sequence). CDR3: CASSFPTGANYGYTF. CDR3 DNA: TGTGCCAGCAGCTTCCCGACAGGGGCGAACTATGGCTACACCTTC.

This clone has more than one count but fewer than ten. This chain joins TRBV5-4 and TRBJ2-2; 9 nucleotides align to TRBD2. Germline lookup yields CDR1 SGHNT and CDR2 YYREEE (reference sequence). The CDR3 spans 15 residues. Unmatched junction bases numbered 4, after V lost 2 bases and J lost 5 bases. The chain's CDR3 is CASSFGGRGTGELFF. CDR3 sequence (DNA): TGTGCCAGCAGCTTTGGCGGGAGGGGAACCGGGGAGCTGTTTTTT.

The CDR3 sequence: CASSRVLAGGGNEQFF. The CDR3 DNA is TGTGCCAGCAGTAGGGTATTAGCGGGAGGAGGGAATGAGCAGTTCTTC. The chain combines TRBV6-2 or TRBV6-3 with TRBJ2-1, with 10 bases lining up with TRBD2. Germline V lookup: CDR1 MNHEY, CDR2 SVGEGT. With V trimmed by 5 bases and J by 7 bases, 11 bases remained unmatched. The CDR3 is made up of 16 amino acids.

The chain carries TRBV12-3 or TRBV12-4 and TRBJ2-3; D not certain. The ends were cut back, 2 bases at V and 3 bases at J, with 6 bases in the middle. The CDR3 spans 13 residues. CDR3 nucleotides: TGTGCCAGCAGTTTATTGCAGACAGATACGCAGTATTTT. It specifies CASSLLQTDTQYF.

The rearrangement uses TRBV3-1 (or the pseudogene TRBV3-2) and TRBJ1-2; D is perhaps TRBD1 (5 bases). Trimming stripped 2 bases from V and 7 bases from J, with 5 bases between. Germline V lookup: CDR1 LGHDT, CDR2 YNNKEL (reference sequence). CDR3 length: 11 amino acids. In DNA, the CDR3 is TGTGCCAGCAGCCAAACAGGTGGCTACACCTTC. Translating it yields CASSQTGGYTF.

This rearrangement joins TRBV30 to TRBJ2-1; 7 bases line up with TRBD2. The trim removed 8 bases at V and 5 bases at J, leaving 9 bases unmatched. The germline CDR1 and CDR2 sequences are GTSNPN and SVGIG (reference sequence). The CDR3 runs 13 residues. In DNA form, the CDR3 reads TGTGCCGGATGGGCTAGCGGAAACAATGAGCAGTTCTTC. Protein sequence: CAGWASGNNEQFF.